This passage covers 19 T cell receptor beta chains from one sample sequenced in a study of blood T cell repertoires in COVID-19. Sequencing was performed with immunoSEQ multiplex PCR; in TCRdb, only in-frame clones are kept and a portion is missing. The repertoire holds 75,000 to 100,000 clones, about 90% seen once, with around 7.4% in the top ten. The sequencing sample was made of peripheral blood. The origin of the receptors is a human donor with acute or convalescent COVID-19. The donor label of this sample is uncertain.

This chain connects TRBV5-6 to TRBJ2-5; D possibly corresponds to TRBD1 (6 bases). This CDR3 is 14 amino acids long. V lost 0 bases and J 5 bases, leaving 11 bases between the germline ends. The germline gives CDR1 SGHDT, CDR2 YYEEEE. CDR3 sequence: CASSLVGGLETQYF. CDR3 DNA: TGTGCCAGCAGCTTGGTTGGGGGCTTGGAGACCCAGTACTTC. Using reference TRBV5-6 and TRBJ2-5 for the parts outside the CDR3, the full variable domain is DAGVTQSPTHLIKTRGQQVTLRCSPKSGHDTVSWYQQALGQGPQFIFQYYEEEERQRGNFPDRFSGHQFPNYSSELNVNALLLGDSALYLCASSLVGGLETQYFGPGTRLLVL.

The J gene is TRBJ2-1, the V gene TRBV30, with D unresolved. Trimming cost V 4 bases and J 4 bases, with 17 bases left between them. The germline CDR1 and CDR2 sequences are GTSNPN and SVGIG (reference sequence). This CDR3 comprises 15 residues. CDR3 DNA sequence: TGTGCCTGGACCACGTTCCCAGGTCAATACAATGAGCAGTTCTTC. Residues: CAWTTFPGQYNEQFF.

This chain connects TRBV7-6 to TRBJ2-1; D is possibly TRBD1 (6 bases). The CDR3 is 15 residues long. The V end was cut by 5 bases, the J end by 2 bases, with 13 bases between. In germline, CDR1 is SGHVS, CDR2 FNYEAQ. The CDR3 loop is CASSPSRGTYNEQFF. The DNA for the CDR3 is TGTGCCAGCAGCCCCTCAAGGGGGACCTACAATGAGCAGTTCTTC.

This rearrangement joins TRBV20-1 to TRBJ2-3; D is unresolved. CDR1 and CDR2 (germline): DFQATT, SNEGSKA (reference sequence). Trimming took off 0 bases at V and 7 bases at J, with 5 bases between the two ends. The CDR3 length is 11 residues. In nucleotides, the CDR3 is TGCAGTGCTAGAGATCAATATACGCAGTATTTT. Its protein product is CSARDQYTQYF.

This clone counts as medium-sized. This chain connects TRBV5-6 to TRBJ2-7, with D possibly TRBD2 on 5 matching bases. This CDR3 has 14 residues. Deletions cut 4 bases from V and 4 bases from J, with 15 bases between. Germline V gene data show CDR1 as SGHDT and CDR2 as YYEEEE. CDR3 in DNA: TGTGCCAGCAGCCCGGCTTTGAGGGTATACGAGCAGTACTTC. Amino acid sequence: CASSPALRVYEQYF.

CDR3 sequence (DNA): TGTGCCAGCAGGCAAGTACAGGAATCTGGAAACACCATATATTTT. The encoded protein is CASRQVQESGNTIYF. This sequence joins TRBV28 and TRBJ1-3, with D possibly TRBD1 on 5 matching bases. V was trimmed by 6 bases and J by 1 base, leaving 13 bases between them. CDR1 is MDHEN and CDR2 is SYDVKM in the germline V gene. The CDR3 sequence is 15 residues long.

J is TRBJ2-7 and V is TRBV5-1; D is unclear. Trimming left V 2 bases short and J 0 bases short, with 15 bases between. The CDR3 is 16 residues long. Germline loops: CDR1 SGHRS, CDR2 YFSETQ. CDR3 DNA: TGCGCCAGCAGCTTACAGAGTGTGCAGACCTCCTACGAGCAGTACTTC. This gives the protein CASSLQSVQTSYEQYF.

The chain uses TRBV28 and TRBJ2-1; 7 bases map to TRBD2. The V segment lost 8 bases and the J segment 4 bases; nucleotides outside the gene matches: 11. Germline CDR1 is MDHEN and CDR2 is SYDVKM. This CDR3 is 15 amino acids long. The CDR3 region has the DNA TGTGCCAGCGGGGGTGGGCTAGCGGATTACAATGAGCAGTTCTTC. Translated, it gives CASGGGLADYNEQFF. Together with reference TRBV28 and TRBJ2-1, the CDR3 gives the full variable domain: DVKVTQSSRYLVKRTGEKVFLECVQDMDHENMFWYRQDPGLGLRLIYFSYDVKMKEKGDIPEGYSVSREKKERFSLILESASTNQTSMYLCASGGGLADYNEQFFGPGTRLTVL.

The rearrangement links TRBV28 to TRBJ1-2, with 9 bases that match TRBD1. Germline values: CDR1 MDHEN, CDR2 SYDVKM. The CDR3 totals 15 residues. The V segment lost 6 bases and the J segment 7 bases; nucleotides outside the gene matches: 12. DNA of the CDR3: TGTGCCAGCAGCTCCGGACAGGGGCAGGTGGGTGGCTACACCTTC. Translation gives CASSSGQGQVGGYTF.

This clone has a single count. V gene TRBV18 combines with J gene TRBJ1-2, with 9 bases lining up with TRBD1. Germline CDR1 KGHSH, CDR2 LQKENI. The CDR3 spans 15 residues. J lost 7 bases, V lost 3 bases, and 9 bases had no gene match. The CDR3, as DNA: TGTGCCAGCTCACCGGACTCACAGGGGGCGGTTGGCTACACCTTC. Its protein is CASSPDSQGAVGYTF.

This chain connects TRBV23-1 to TRBJ1-3, with TRBD1 matching over 8 bases. TRBV23-1 is reported as an ORF; its role is uncertain. There are 15 residues in the CDR3. The trim removed 2 bases at V and 4 bases at J, leaving 4 bases unmatched. This chain's CDR3 is CASSQPTGDGNTIYF. The CDR3 coding sequence is TGCGCCAGCAGTCAACCGACAGGGGACGGAAACACCATATATTTT.

The rearrangement links TRBV5-1 to TRBJ1-6; possible D gene TRBD1, 5 bases. The CDR3 extends over 15 amino acids. Trimming stripped 0 bases from V and 6 bases from J, with 10 bases between. The germline V gene has CDR1 SGHRS and CDR2 YFSETQ. CDR3 nucleotide sequence: TGCGCCAGCAGCTTGGCAGGGTCGGGTAATTCACCCCTCCACTTT. Translation gives CASSLAGSGNSPLHF.

J is TRBJ1-2 and V is TRBV28, with D possibly being TRBD1 (5 bases). V was shortened by 3 bases and J by 8 bases, with 19 bases between the two germline ends. CDR3 length: 15 residues. Looked up from germline, CDR1 is MDHEN and CDR2 is SYDVKM. The CDR3 bases are TGTGCCAGCAGTTTTGGGGGAGGGGCCTACGTGGGCTACACCTTC. Its protein product is CASSFGGGAYVGYTF.

The J gene is TRBJ1-6, the V gene TRBV6-1; 9 positions match TRBD1. The length of the CDR3 is 15 residues. Losses at the gene ends were 3 bases for V and 9 bases for J; bases not matched to a gene: 6. Germline assignment: CDR1 MNHNS and CDR2 SASEGT. The CDR3 nucleotides are TGTGCCAGCAGTGACACAGGGGGCTATGGTTCACCCCTCCACTTT. Translated, it gives CASSDTGGYGSPLHF.

The chain recombines TRBV5-1 with TRBJ2-1; TRBD1 agrees at 8 bases. The junction had 19 bases not matched to a gene; V was cut back by 4 bases and J by 4 bases. CDR1 is SGHRS and CDR2 is YFSETQ in the germline V gene. This CDR3 is 19 amino acids long. CDR3 in amino acids: CASSPLGQGPTPTYNEQFF. The CDR3 DNA reads TGCGCCAGCAGCCCGCTAGGACAGGGCCCTACCCCTACATACAATGAGCAGTTCTTC.

This chain connects TRBV9 to TRBJ2-7; weak D call: TRBD1 (6 bases). The CDR3 has 16 residues. Trimming left V 0 bases short and J 1 base short, with 14 bases between. In germline, CDR1 is SGDLS, CDR2 YYNGEE. CDR3 loop: CASSVGRTVGSYEQYF. The CDR3 DNA reads as TGTGCCAGCAGCGTAGGGCGGACAGTCGGGTCCTACGAGCAGTACTTC.

This chain links TRBV9 with TRBJ1-6; D is perhaps TRBD1 (6 bases). The CDR3 is 14 amino acids. The V gene lost 3 bases and the J gene lost 5 bases, with 9 bases spanning the gap. Germline CDR1 reads SGDLS; CDR2 reads YYNGEE. CDR3 in DNA: TGTGCCAGCAGCGCCCGGGACAATAATTCACCCCTCCACTTT. Translating gives CASSARDNNSPLHF. Full variable domain (remainder filled in from reference TRBV9 and TRBJ1-6): DSGVTQTPKHLITATGQRVTLRCSPRSGDLSVYWYQQSLDQGLQFLIQYYNGEERAKGNILERFSAQQFPDLHSELNLSSLELGDSALYFCASSARDNNSPLHFGNGTRLTVT.

This clone was seen a few times. V gene TRBV3-1 (or the pseudogene TRBV3-2) combines with J gene TRBJ2-2; 7 bases are shared with TRBD1. The ends lost 5 bases at V and 1 base at J; junction bases unmatched: 4. Per the germline V gene, CDR1 is LGHDT and CDR2 is YNNKEL (reference sequence). The CDR3 is made up of 15 amino acids. In DNA form, the CDR3 reads TGTGCCAGCAGCGTGTCAGGGGGGAACACCGGGGAGCTGTTTTTT. It is translated as CASSVSGGNTGELFF.

This clone was counted many times. V usage is TRBV19 and J usage is TRBJ1-6, with 7 bases identical to TRBD1. Trimming at V came to 6 bases and at J to 7 bases, leaving 24 bases not matched to a gene. The CDR3 runs 20 residues. CDR1 LNHDA and CDR2 SQIVND come from the germline V gene (reference sequence). The CDR3: CASSRRTPGGAPHLNSPLHF. Written as DNA, the CDR3 is TGTGCCAGTAGCCGTCGGACCCCAGGGGGAGCCCCTCATTTAAATTCACCCCTCCACTTT.